This T cell receptor (beta chain) was documented in a study of blood T cell repertoires in COVID-19. About the study: Samples taken during acute and convalescent COVID-19 were collected in the United States, Italy and Spain. T cells, B-cell-depleted T cells, or PBMCs provided the cDNA or gDNA that served as material.

This CDR3 spans 12 amino acids. V lost 7 bases and J lost 8, with 11 bases in between. Germline V gene lookup returns CDR1 SNHLY and CDR2 FYNNEI. The Seattle site enrolled patients during active infection and followed them longitudinally. Original handling: Counts of nucleated cells, estimated from reference gene primer amplification, were obtained. Here immunoSEQ multiplex PCR was the method, and the copy in TCRdb shows in-frame clones only, minus some. The D gene and trimming were derived from the DNA, and the V and J assignments and clone size from that table. The table records roughly 480,000 clones, nearly 90% of them present only once.

The sample taken for sequencing was peripheral blood. The rearrangement joins TRBV2 to TRBJ1-4, with D unclear. This sequence originates from a man between 18 and 29 years old with COVID-19, enrolled during active disease. CDR3 sequence reads: CASTGLVEKLFF. The CDR3 region has the DNA TGTGCCAGCACGGGATTGGTCGAAAAACTGTTTTTT. Full variable domain (missing parts from reference TRBV2 and TRBJ1-4): EPEVTQTPSHQVTQMGQEVILRCVPISNHLYFYWYRQILGQKVEFLVSFYNNEISEKSEIFDDQFSVERPDGSNFTLKIRSTKLEDSAMYFCASTGLVEKLFFGSGTQLSVL.